A single T cell receptor beta chain is shown here with its context. The antigen is undetermined. Germline CDR1 is SGHTA and CDR2 is FQGNSA. The V end lost 1 base, the J end lost 6 bases, and 16 bases lay between the germline ends. The CDR3 is 16 residues long. Sequenced by immunoSEQ multiplex PCR; TCRdb stores in-frame clones only, minus some. Counted here are approximately 120,000 clones, around 90% occurring once; the ten biggest clones make up around 6%. This sample is drawn from a study of T cell responses to AZD1222 COVID-19 vaccine. About the research overall: Second-dose groups at about 4 or about 12 weeks were pooled. Study-wide results and caveats: Donors in the cohort were predominantly white British and more often female, and clonal diversity was possibly underestimated. Spike-specific TCR depth and breadth grew after two AZD1222 doses. Sampling that yielded the repertoires occurred only after the peak T cell response.

The sample consisted of peripheral blood, taken on day 0 of AZD1222 vaccination. The sequence was collected from an adult in good health. The genes are TRBV7-2 and TRBJ1-5; D possibly corresponds to TRBD1 (5 bases). CDR3 sequence: CASSLGSQGGGQPQHF. The CDR3 DNA sequence: TGTGCCAGCAGCTTAGGAAGTCAGGGAGGTGGTCAGCCCCAGCATTTT.